What follows are 22 T cell receptor beta chains derived from one specimen sequenced in a study of T cells in localized non-small cell lung cancer. Using immunoSEQ multiplex PCR, the repertoire was profiled, and TCRdb retains in-frame clones only, with some absent. The profile shows roughly 38,000 clones, around 84% of them singletons. The material sequenced was peripheral blood, taken before any cancer treatment. The receptors shown here come from a man aged 18 to 49 with stage I lung adenocarcinoma.

The V gene is TRBV6-4, the J gene TRBJ1-1; no clear D. The CDR3 runs to 14 residues. The germline V gene encodes CDR1 MRHNA and CDR2 SNTAGT. Trimming removed 6 bases from V and 2 bases from J, with 13 bases in between. CDR3 in amino acids: CASRTTNDNTEAFF. The CDR3 nucleotides are TGTGCCAGCAGGACAACAAATGATAACACTGAAGCTTTCTTT.

The V and J genes are TRBV19 and TRBJ2-3; unclear D gene. CDR3 length equals 15 residues. CDR1 is LNHDA and CDR2 is SQIVND in the germline V gene (reference sequence). Trimming stripped 2 bases from V and 2 bases from J, with 11 bases between. The CDR3 coding sequence is TGTGCCAGTAGTATAACCAGCTTGAACACAGATACGCAGTATTTT. This translates into CASSITSLNTDTQYF.

The chain carries TRBV11-2 and TRBJ1-3, with 9 bases identical to TRBD1. The CDR3 extends over 15 amino acids. CDR1 is SGHAT and CDR2 is FQNNGV in the germline V gene. J gave up 3 bases and V 4 bases, and 4 bases lay outside the gene matches. CDR3 sequence (DNA): TGTGCCAGCAGCTCCGGGACAGGGATTGGAAACACCATATATTTT. Protein sequence: CASSSGTGIGNTIYF.

The chain is built from TRBV7-2 and TRBJ2-7; 7 nucleotides align to TRBD2. The CDR3 covers 14 residues. Germline V gene data show CDR1 as SGHTA and CDR2 as FQGNSA. V was clipped by 1 base and J by 0 bases; unmatched bases: 0. This chain's CDR3 is CASSLGTSSYEQYF. CDR3 bases: TGTGCCAGCAGCTTAGGGACTAGCTCCTACGAGCAGTACTTC.

CDR3 region: CASSPTSNRGINGYTF. CDR3 nucleotide sequence: TGTGCCAGCAGCCCCACCTCCAACAGGGGAATAAATGGCTACACCTTC. V and J are TRBV7-2 and TRBJ1-2, with 7 bases lining up with TRBD1. Per the germline V gene, CDR1 is SGHTA and CDR2 is FQGNSA. V lost 5 bases, J lost 6 bases, and 15 bases stayed unmatched. The CDR3 extends over 16 amino acids.

This chain uses TRBV15 with TRBJ1-1; tentative D call: TRBD1 (5 bases). Trimming pared 1 base from V and 6 bases from J, leaving 9 bases between. The CDR3 is 13 residues long. The germline V gene encodes CDR1 LNHNV and CDR2 YYDKDF (reference sequence). In DNA form, the CDR3 reads TGTGCCACCAGCAGAGCTTTGACAGCTGAAGCTTTCTTT. It encodes CATSRALTAEAFF. Using reference TRBV15 and TRBJ1-1 for the parts outside the CDR3, the full variable domain is DAMVIQNPRYQVTQFGKPVTLSCSQTLNHNVMYWYQQKSSQAPKLLFHYYDKDFNNEADTPDNFQSRRPNTSFCFLDIRSPGLGDTAMYLCATSRALTAEAFFGQGTRLTVV.

V usage is TRBV5-4 and J usage is TRBJ1-1; 9 bases match TRBD1. Trimming removed 4 bases from V and 5 bases from J; junction bases left unmatched: 9. This CDR3 has 15 residues. From germline, CDR1 is SGHNT and CDR2 YYREEE (reference sequence). The CDR3 DNA reads as TGTGCCAGCAGCCCCGGACAGGGGAGCTGGACTGAAGCTTTCTTT. Translation gives CASSPGQGSWTEAFF.

The J gene is TRBJ1-1, the V gene TRBV27; 9 positions agree with TRBD1. CDR1 is MNHEY, CDR2 SMNVEV, per germline (reference sequence). The CDR3 is 16 amino acids. The junction had 7 bases not matched to a gene; V was cut back by 3 bases and J by 2 bases. CDR3 DNA: TGTGCCAGCAGTTTTGACCGACAGGGGGAAAACACTGAAGCTTTCTTT. It translates to CASSFDRQGENTEAFF.

The chain employs TRBV4-1 and TRBJ1-2; TRBD1 agrees at 7 bases. The germline gives CDR1 MGHRA, CDR2 YSYEKL. V shed 0 bases, J shed 4 bases, and the junction held 8 bases outside the gene matches. CDR3 length: 16 residues. CDR3 coding DNA: TGCGCCAGCAGCCAAGAAAAGGGGGCAATAGTCTATGGCTACACCTTC. Protein sequence: CASSQEKGAIVYGYTF.

This clone was detected once. The rearrangement uses TRBV27 and TRBJ2-2; tentatively, D is TRBD1 or TRBD2 (6 bases each). This CDR3 is built from 16 residues. V was trimmed by 5 bases and J by 5 bases, leaving 18 bases between them. In germline, CDR1 is MNHEY, CDR2 SMNVEV (reference sequence). The CDR3 DNA follows: TGTGCCAGCAGTCGTTCCGGGGGCCCGGGGACCGGGGAGCTGTTTTTT. Residues: CASSRSGGPGTGELFF.

V usage is TRBV7-2 and J usage is TRBJ1-2; D not resolved. Germline CDR1 and CDR2: SGHTA and FQGNSA. Trimming took 1 base from V and 1 from J, leaving 10 bases between them. The CDR3 runs to 15 residues. The CDR3 protein is CASSLDAVNNYGYTF. The CDR3 DNA is TGTGCCAGCAGCTTAGATGCAGTGAATAACTATGGCTACACCTTC.

This clone is a singleton in its sample. The CDR3 bases are TGTGCCAGCAGCGCCCACTCCGGGGGAGGGAACACTGAAGCTTTCTTT. It codes for CASSAHSGGGNTEAFF. The chain couples TRBV9 to TRBJ1-1; D is possibly TRBD1 (5 bases). The CDR3 extends over 16 amino acids. The V and J ends lost 3 bases and 1 base respectively, with 16 bases between them. The germline gives CDR1 SGDLS, CDR2 YYNGEE.

This chain's CDR3 is CASSQATEPTEAFF. In DNA, the CDR3 is TGCGCCAGCAGCCAGGCTACGGAGCCCACTGAAGCTTTCTTT. The chain combines TRBV4-1 with TRBJ1-1; D is unclear. V lost 3 bases and J 4 bases, leaving 12 bases between the germline ends. The CDR3 loop spans 14 amino acids. CDR1 and CDR2 from the germline V gene are MGHRA and YSYEKL.

The DNA for the CDR3 is TGTGCCAGCACCTATAACCCTGGAAACACCATATATTTT. This gives the protein CASTYNPGNTIYF. The chain employs TRBV6-6 and TRBJ1-3; D ambiguous. Deletions cut 7 bases from V and 2 bases from J, with 9 bases between. Germline V gene lookup returns CDR1 MNHNY and CDR2 SVGAGI (reference sequence). CDR3 length: 13 amino acids.

The CDR3 here is CASSFRSTSTDTQYF. DNA of the CDR3: TGTGCCAGCAGCTTCCGGTCTACTAGCACAGATACGCAGTATTTT. This chain uses TRBV7-2 with TRBJ2-3; D is unresolved. The CDR3 sequence is 15 residues long. Trimming cost V 3 bases and J 0 bases, with 10 bases left between them. Germline CDR1 SGHTA, CDR2 FQGNSA.

The V and J genes are TRBV19 and TRBJ1-3; TRBD1 might be the D (5 bases). The CDR3 loop spans 14 amino acids. Trimming pared 9 bases from V and 1 base from J, leaving 13 bases between. Germline V CDR1 and CDR2: LNHDA, SQIVND (reference sequence). DNA of the CDR3: TGTGCCAGCTGGAAAGGGGAATCTGGAAACACCATATATTTT. Encoded protein: CASWKGESGNTIYF. Full variable domain (missing parts from reference TRBV19 and TRBJ1-3): DGGITQSPKYLFRKEGQNVTLSCEQNLNHDAMYWYRQDPGQGLRLIYYSQIVNDFQKGDIAEGYSVSREKKESFPLTVTSAQKNPTAFYLCASWKGESGNTIYFGEGSWLTVV.

This chain joins TRBV5-1 and TRBJ1-2; 9 nucleotides line up with TRBD1. The CDR3 consists of 13 residues. Per the germline V gene, CDR1 is SGHRS and CDR2 is YFSETQ. V dropped 4 bases and J dropped 5; count of bases not matched to a gene: 3. CDR3 sequence: CASSDGQGYGYTF. Here the CDR3 DNA reads TGCGCCAGCAGCGACGGACAGGGGTATGGCTACACCTTC.

V and J are TRBV5-5 and TRBJ1-5; tentative D call: TRBD1 (6 bases). This CDR3 is built from 15 residues. The V gene lost 0 bases and the J gene lost 6 bases, with 13 bases spanning the gap. Germline CDR1 is SGHKS and CDR2 is YYEKEE (reference sequence). The CDR3 DNA sequence: TGTGCCAGCAGCTTGGCGCAGGGGCCCTTTCAGCCCCAGCATTTT. Protein sequence: CASSLAQGPFQPQHF.

The V and J genes are TRBV7-2 and TRBJ1-1, with D perhaps TRBD1 (6 bases). Trimming left V 4 bases short and J 4 bases short, with 7 bases between. There are 12 residues in the CDR3. CDR1 is SGHTA and CDR2 is FQGNSA in the germline V gene. In DNA, the CDR3 is TGTGCCAGCAGCTCACAGGGCACTGAAGCTTTCTTT. Translating gives CASSSQGTEAFF.

This chain uses TRBV30 with TRBJ1-5; unclear D gene. The CDR3 contains 14 residues. V was clipped by 5 bases and J by 7 bases, with 18 bases between them. Germline lookup yields CDR1 GTSNPN and CDR2 SVGIG (reference sequence). The CDR3: CAWSREGRGQPQHF. The CDR3 nucleotides read TGTGCCTGGTCACGGGAGGGCCGCGGGCAGCCCCAGCATTTT.

The chain links TRBV7-8 to TRBJ1-2; D unresolved. The CDR3 spans 17 residues. The ends were cut back, 5 bases at V and 7 bases at J, with 26 bases in the middle. Germline loops: CDR1 SGHVS, CDR2 FQNEAQ. DNA of the CDR3: TGTGCCAGCAGCCTAGAGCCGGGCCCCCTCGCCCGAGGTGGCTACACCTTC. Protein product: CASSLEPGPLARGGYTF.

The chain couples TRBV7-9 to TRBJ2-1; no clear D. The CDR3 consists of 15 residues. Looked up from germline, CDR1 is SEHNR and CDR2 is FQNEAQ (reference sequence). V lost 1 base and J 7 bases, leaving 14 bases between the germline ends. The CDR3, as DNA: TGTGCCAGCAGCTTAGGCTTAACGGCGCAAAATGAGCAGTTCTTC. Protein product: CASSLGLTAQNEQFF.